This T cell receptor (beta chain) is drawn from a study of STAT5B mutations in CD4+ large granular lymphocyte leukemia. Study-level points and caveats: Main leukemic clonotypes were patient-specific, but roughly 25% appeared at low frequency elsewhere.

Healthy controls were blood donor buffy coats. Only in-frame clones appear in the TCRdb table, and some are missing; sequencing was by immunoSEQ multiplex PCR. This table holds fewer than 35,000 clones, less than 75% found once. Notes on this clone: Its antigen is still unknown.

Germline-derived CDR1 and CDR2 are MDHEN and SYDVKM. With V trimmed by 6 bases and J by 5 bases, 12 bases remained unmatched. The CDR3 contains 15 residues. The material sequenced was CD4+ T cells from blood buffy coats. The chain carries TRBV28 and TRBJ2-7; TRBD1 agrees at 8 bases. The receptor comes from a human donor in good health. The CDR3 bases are TGTGCCAGCAGCCCCCCAGGGGGCGGTCGCCACGAGCAGTACTTC. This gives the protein CASSPPGGGRHEQYF.